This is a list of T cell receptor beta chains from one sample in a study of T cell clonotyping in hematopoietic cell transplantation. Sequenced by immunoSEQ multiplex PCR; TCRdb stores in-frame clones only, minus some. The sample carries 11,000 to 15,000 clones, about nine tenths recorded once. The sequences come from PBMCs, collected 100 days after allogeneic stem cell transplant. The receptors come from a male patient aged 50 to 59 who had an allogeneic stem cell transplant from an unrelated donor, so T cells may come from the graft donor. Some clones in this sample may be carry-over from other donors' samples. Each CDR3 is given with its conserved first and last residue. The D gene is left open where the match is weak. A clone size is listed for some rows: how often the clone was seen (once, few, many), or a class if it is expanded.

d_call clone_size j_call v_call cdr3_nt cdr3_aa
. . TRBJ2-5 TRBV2 TGTGCCAGCACCGAAAGGGGGGGAGAGACCCAGTACTTC CASTERGGETQYF
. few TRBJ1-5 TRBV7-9 TGTGCCAGCAGCTTTGGGACGAATCAGCCCCAGCATTTT CASSFGTNQPQHF
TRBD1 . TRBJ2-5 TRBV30 TGTGCCTGGAGTGTCGGACAGGGGGCAGGGGAGACCCAGTACTTC CAWSVGQGAGETQYF
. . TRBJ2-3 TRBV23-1 TGCGCCAGCAGTCAATCAGGGCGGAGCACAGATACGCAGTATTTT CASSQSGRSTDTQYF
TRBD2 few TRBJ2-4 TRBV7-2 TGTGCCAGCAGCTTAGCTGCTAGCGGGAGTAGCAAGTACTTC CASSLAASGSSKYF
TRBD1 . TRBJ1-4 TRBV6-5 TGTGCCAGCCAGGGACAGGGTTACGAAAAACTGTTTTTT CASQGQGYEKLFF
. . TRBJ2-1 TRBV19 TGTGCCAGTAGTACAGGGACTGGGAAGCAGTTCTTC CASSTGTGKQFF
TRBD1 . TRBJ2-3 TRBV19 TGTGCCAGTAGTACTAGGACAGGGGGGACAGATACGCAGTATTTT CASSTRTGGTDTQYF
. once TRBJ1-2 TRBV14 TGTGCCAGCAGCCAAGATCGACGCTACACCTTC CASSQDRRYTF
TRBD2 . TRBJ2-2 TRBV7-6 TGTGCCAGCAGCTTATCCCTAGCGGGCCTCACCGGGGAGCTGTTTTTT CASSLSLAGLTGELFF
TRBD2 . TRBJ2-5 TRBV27 TGTGCCAGCAGTTCCGGACTAGCGGAACTCGGTGGGACCCAGTACTTC CASSSGLAELGGTQYF
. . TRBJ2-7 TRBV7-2 TGTGCCAGCAGCTTAGGGACAGCCTACGAGCAGTACTTC CASSLGTAYEQYF
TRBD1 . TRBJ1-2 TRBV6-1 TGTGCCAGCAGTGATCATGTTAGCACGGACAGGGGGCATGGCTACACCTTC CASSDHVSTDRGHGYTF
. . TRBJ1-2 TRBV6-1 TGTGCCAGCAGTGAGGGTCTTCTGAAGAGCTACACCTTC CASSEGLLKSYTF
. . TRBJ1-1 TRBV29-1 TGCAGCGTTCCCAGCTTTCGGGACACTGAAGCTTTCTTT CSVPSFRDTEAFF
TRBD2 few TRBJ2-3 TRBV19 TGTGCCAGTAGTCCCGGGACTACCCGCACAGATACGCAGTATTTT CASSPGTTRTDTQYF
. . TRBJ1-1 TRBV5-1 TGCGCCAGCAGCTCGGCTACAGCGGGCGCTGAAGCTTTCTTT CASSSATAGAEAFF
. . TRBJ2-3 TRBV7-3 TGTGCCAGCAGCTTGTCCAGGGAACGCACAGATACGCAGTATTTT CASSLSRERTDTQYF
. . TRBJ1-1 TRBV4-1 TGCGCCAGCAGCCAAGGATCTGGGGCAGGGATTAAAGCTTTCTTT CASSQGSGAGIKAFF
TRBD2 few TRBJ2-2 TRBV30 TGTGCCTGGAGTTACGGACTAGCGGGAGTGGCCGGGGAGCTGTTTTTT CAWSYGLAGVAGELFF
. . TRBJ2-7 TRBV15 TGTGCCACCAGCGTTCCTCCGGGCGAGCAGTACTTC CATSVPPGEQYF
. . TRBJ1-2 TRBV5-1 TGCGCCAGCAGCCCCCGTAAGGGAGCTAACTATGGCTACACCTTC CASSPRKGANYGYTF
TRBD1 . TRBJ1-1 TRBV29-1 TGCAGCGTTGAGGCAGGGGGCGACACTGAAGCTTTCTTT CSVEAGGDTEAFF
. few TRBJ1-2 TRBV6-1 TGTGCCAGCAGTGAAGTTATACAGCTCCTCTTC CASSEVIQLLF
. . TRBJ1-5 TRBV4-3 TGCGCCAGCAGCCAGGCTAGGGGCCTAAATCAGCCCCAGCATTTT CASSQARGLNQPQHF
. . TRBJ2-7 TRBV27 TGTGCCAGCAGTTTGTCCTTCGGAGGACCCCCCTTCGAGCAGTACTTC CASSLSFGGPPFEQYF
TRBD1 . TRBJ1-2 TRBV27 TGTGCCAGCAGTTCCGGGACAGGCCACTATGGCTACACCTTC CASSSGTGHYGYTF
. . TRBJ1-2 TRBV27 TGTGCCAGCAGTCCAGACACCTACTATGGCTACACCTTC CASSPDTYYGYTF
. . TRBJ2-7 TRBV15 TGTGCCACCAGCAGGGGGTGGGGCGAGCAGTACTTC CATSRGWGEQYF
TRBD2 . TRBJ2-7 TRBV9 TGTGCCAGCAGCGTAGAACCGGGAGGGAAATACGAGCAGTACTTC CASSVEPGGKYEQYF
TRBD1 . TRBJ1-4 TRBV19 TGTGCCAGTAGTATAAACAGGGGGGCTGAAAAACTGTTTTTT CASSINRGAEKLFF
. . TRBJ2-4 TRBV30 TGTGCCTGGAGATCTTTGGGGGAAAACATTCAGTACTTC CAWRSLGENIQYF
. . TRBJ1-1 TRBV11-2 TGTGCCAGCAGCTTAGCGAAGGGTATTTACACTGAAGCTTTCTTT CASSLAKGIYTEAFF
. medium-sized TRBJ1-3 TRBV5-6 TGTGCCAGCAGCTTGGGAGTATCTGGAAACACCATATATTTT CASSLGVSGNTIYF
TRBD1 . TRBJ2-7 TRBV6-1 TGTGCCAGCAGTGGGGGACAGGTAGTCCGAGAGCAGTACTTC CASSGGQVVREQYF
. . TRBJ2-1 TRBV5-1 TGCGCCAGCAGCATTTACAATGAGCAGTTCTTC CASSIYNEQFF
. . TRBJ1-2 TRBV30 TGTGCCTGGAGTGTACTTTTAGATGGCTACACCTTC CAWSVLLDGYTF
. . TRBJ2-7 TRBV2 TGTGCCAGCAGTCTTTCCTACGAGCAGTACTTC CASSLSYEQYF
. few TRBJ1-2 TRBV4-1 TGCGCCAGCAGCCAACTAGGGTCCTATGGCTACACCTTC CASSQLGSYGYTF
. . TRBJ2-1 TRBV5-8 TGTGCCAGCAGGGCTCGGGGGAACAATGAGCAGTTCTTC CASRARGNNEQFF
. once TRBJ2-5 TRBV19 TGTGCCAGTAGTTCCGGAGCCCAGTACTTC CASSSGAQYF
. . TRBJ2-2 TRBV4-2 TGTGCCAGCAGCCAAGTGGACGGCACGAACACCGGGGAGCTGTTTTTT CASSQVDGTNTGELFF
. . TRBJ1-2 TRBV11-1 TGTGCCAGCAGCCCAACACAGATCCCTAACTATGGCTACACCTTC CASSPTQIPNYGYTF
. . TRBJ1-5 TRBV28 TGTGCCCCCCCCGGCAGGGCCAGGGCGAACCAGCCCCAGCATTTT CAPPGRARANQPQHF
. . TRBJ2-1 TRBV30 TGTGCCTGGAGGGAAGCGGGTGAGCAGTTCTTC CAWREAGEQFF
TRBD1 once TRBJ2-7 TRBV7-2 TGTGCCAGCAGCCCGATAGGGACAGGGTCCTACGAGCAGTACTTC CASSPIGTGSYEQYF
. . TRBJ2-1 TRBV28 TGTGCCAGCAGTTTATTCTACAATGAGCAGTTCTTC CASSLFYNEQFF
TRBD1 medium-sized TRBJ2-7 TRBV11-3 TGTGCCAGCAGCTTGGGACAGGGTCCCTACGAGCAGTACTTC CASSLGQGPYEQYF
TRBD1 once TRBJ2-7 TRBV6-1 TGTGCCAGCAGTGTCTCGAGGGACAGTAACTACGAGCAGTACTTC CASSVSRDSNYEQYF
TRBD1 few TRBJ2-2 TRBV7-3 TGTGCCAGCAGCGCTTACAGGGGAGTTGTCGGGGAGCTGTTTTTT CASSAYRGVVGELFF
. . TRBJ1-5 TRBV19 TGTGCCAGTAGTATGACGGGGCCCCAGCATTTT CASSMTGPQHF